This T cell receptor (beta chain) originates from a study of T-cell reconstitution after alpha-beta-depleted transplantation in children. Library preparation (for TCRbeta) was performed with unique molecular identifiers. TCRdb processed the PCR reads anew with MiXCR; each CDR3 protein has one entry. Of around 370,000 distinct CDR3 sequences listed, about 16% are singletons. V shed 12 bases and J shed 7 bases, with 18 bases lying between them. This CDR3 has 13 residues. Germline values: CDR1 KGHDR, CDR2 SFDVKD. The clonotype originates from a male patient between 2 and 10 years old who had a stem cell transplant for acute lymphoblastic leukemia, so the T cells may come from the graft donor. The sequenced sample was PBMCs, mostly from graft donor cells, obtained 360 days after TCRalphabeta/CD19-depleted stem cell transplant. V usage is TRBV24-1 and J usage is TRBJ2-1, with D perhaps TRBD1 or TRBD2 (5 bases each). The CDR3 DNA reads TGTGCCCCATGTGGGTTAGGGGAGAATGAGCAGTTCTTC. Protein: CAPCGLGENEQFF.